Listed here are 23 T cell receptor beta chains from one sample, sequenced in a study of T cell changes during pregnancy in multiple sclerosis. Libraries were prepared by immunoSEQ multiplex PCR; TCRdb keeps only in-frame clonotypes and omits some of them. Seen here are about 110,000 clones, approximately 90% observed once, and the top ten hold 0.78%. The material sequenced was peripheral blood, taken in the third trimester of pregnancy. The receptor source for this set is a female donor in good health, enrolled as a control in a pregnancy study.

The J gene is TRBJ1-1, the V gene TRBV30; 10 bases map to TRBD1. Germline CDR1 GTSNPN, CDR2 SVGIG (reference sequence). The V gene end was trimmed by 5 bases and the J gene end by 11 bases; junction bases not matched to a gene: 8. The CDR3 is made up of 12 amino acids. The CDR3 DNA sequence: TGTGCCTGGGGGGGGGACAGGGGAATTGCTTTCTTT. The encoded protein is CAWGGDRGIAFF.

The chain has TRBV9 and TRBJ1-2; 9 bases agree with TRBD1. V trimming: 0 bases; J trimming: 4 bases; junction bases outside the gene matches: 4. Germline assignment: CDR1 SGDLS and CDR2 YYNGEE. This CDR3 is built from 15 residues. The CDR3: CASSVGGTGPYGYTF. Written as DNA, the CDR3 is TGTGCCAGCAGCGTAGGTGGGACAGGGCCCTATGGCTACACCTTC.

This clone was seen a handful of times. The genes are TRBV19 and TRBJ2-1; 9 bases match TRBD2. The V and J ends lost 4 bases and 0 bases, in that order; junction bases with no gene match: 1. Germline CDR1 is LNHDA and CDR2 is SQIVND (reference sequence). The CDR3 runs to 15 residues. CDR3 bases: TGTGCCAGTAGTAGTAGCGGGGGCTCCTACAATGAGCAGTTCTTC. Protein sequence: CASSSSGGSYNEQFF.

The chain links TRBV2 to TRBJ2-7, with TRBD1 as a possible D gene (5 bases). V was cut by 10 bases and J by 1 base, with 14 bases left in between. Germline CDR1 is SNHLY and CDR2 is FYNNEI. The CDR3 spans 13 residues. The CDR3 bases are TGTGCCACGAAGGGGATAGAGTCCTACGAGCAGTACTTC. Translated, it gives CATKGIESYEQYF.

The chain has TRBV5-1 and TRBJ2-2; 7 nucleotides line up with TRBD1. CDR1 SGHRS and CDR2 YFSETQ come from the germline V gene. With 3 bases clipped from V and 7 bases from J, the junction kept 6 bases outside the gene matches. The CDR3 loop spans 14 amino acids. The CDR3 bases are TGCGCCAGCAGCTCCGGACAGGTCAGCGGGGAGCTGTTTTTT. This translates into CASSSGQVSGELFF.

The gene calls are TRBV6-1 and TRBJ2-3; possible D gene TRBD2, 6 bases. The CDR3 sequence is 13 residues long. Germline values: CDR1 MNHNS, CDR2 SASEGT. The CDR3 region has the DNA TGTGCGGGGGGAATGGGCGCGGTAGATACGCAGTATTTT. As protein: CAGGMGAVDTQYF.

CDR3 coding DNA: TGCGCCAGCAGCCAAGGACCAGTAGGGGTGAATGAAAAACTGTTTTTT. This encodes CASSQGPVGVNEKLFF. The chain carries TRBV4-3 and TRBJ1-4, with D possibly matching TRBD1 (5 bases). In germline, CDR1 is LGHNA, CDR2 YSLEER. The CDR3 runs to 16 residues. V lost 1 base to trimming and J lost 5 bases, with 14 bases between them.

The chain carries TRBV27 and TRBJ1-3, with D unclear. Trimming took 2 bases from V and 4 from J, leaving 12 bases between them. Germline CDR1 is MNHEY and CDR2 is SMNVEV (reference sequence). This CDR3 has 15 residues. The CDR3 sequence is CASSLGEGRGNTIYF. CDR3 nucleotide sequence: TGTGCCAGCAGTTTAGGGGAGGGAAGAGGAAACACCATATATTTT.

The CDR3 DNA reads TGTGCCAGCAGTGACTCTGGACTAGGGTCGCCAGATACGCAGTATTTT. Translating it yields CASSDSGLGSPDTQYF. This sequence joins TRBV6-4 and TRBJ2-3; 7 bases line up with TRBD2. The CDR3 runs 16 residues. The trim removed 0 bases at V and 4 bases at J, leaving 7 bases unmatched. Germline V lookup: CDR1 MRHNA, CDR2 SNTAGT.

This rearrangement joins TRBV27 to TRBJ1-5, with 9 bases lining up with TRBD1. Looked up from germline, CDR1 is MNHEY and CDR2 is SMNVEV (reference sequence). The CDR3 has 15 residues. V trimming: 4 bases; J trimming: 7 bases; junction bases outside the gene matches: 8. The CDR3 DNA follows: TGTGCCAGCAGTTCTGGACAGGGGAATTTACAGCCCCAGCATTTT. Amino acid sequence: CASSSGQGNLQPQHF.

The V and J genes are TRBV4-1 and TRBJ2-2, with TRBD2 as a possible D gene (5 bases). Germline values: CDR1 MGHRA, CDR2 YSYEKL. The CDR3 has 12 amino acids. V lost 4 bases, J lost 5 bases, and 5 bases lay in between. The CDR3 nucleotides are TGCGCCAGCAGCCGAGGGACCGGGGAGCTGTTTTTT. It codes for CASSRGTGELFF.

This clone was seen only once. This chain joins TRBV7-2 and TRBJ2-1; TRBD2 aligns across 8 bases. Germline-derived CDR1 and CDR2 are SGHTA and FQGNSA. This CDR3 spans 15 amino acids. V trimming: 3 bases; J trimming: 9 bases; junction bases outside the gene matches: 10. The CDR3 nucleotides read TGTGCCAGCAGCTTCAACGGGGGGGGCTCGGGTGAGCAGTTCTTC. Translating gives CASSFNGGGSGEQFF.

The chain employs TRBV9 and TRBJ1-2; 7 nucleotides align to TRBD1. Germline values: CDR1 SGDLS, CDR2 YYNGEE. The trim removed 0 bases at V and 7 bases at J, leaving 9 bases unmatched. This CDR3 comprises 15 residues. CDR3 nucleotide sequence: TGTGCCAGCAGCGTAGGGGCAGGGGGTGATGGTGGCTACACCTTC. Residues: CASSVGAGGDGGYTF.

The chain joins TRBV4-2 to TRBJ1-5; D uncertain. The germline gives CDR1 LGHNA, CDR2 YNFKEQ. The V gene lost 1 base and the J gene lost 0 bases, with 10 bases spanning the gap. The CDR3 length is 16 residues. CDR3 coding DNA: TGTGCCAGCAGCCAAGTATCCGGGAATAGCAATCAGCCCCAGCATTTT. As protein: CASSQVSGNSNQPQHF.

The chain uses TRBV30 and TRBJ1-5; a possible D gene is TRBD1 (6 bases). CDR3 length: 14 residues. Between the trimmed V and J ends, which lost 2 bases and 10 bases, there was a span of 18 bases. CDR1 and CDR2 (germline): GTSNPN, SVGIG (reference sequence). The DNA for the CDR3 is TGTGCCTGGAGTCCACGAGGGGGGGCGCGTCCCCAGCATTTT. Protein: CAWSPRGGARPQHF.

This chain joins TRBV30 and TRBJ2-7, with 7 bases matching TRBD1. Germline lookup yields CDR1 GTSNPN and CDR2 SVGIG (reference sequence). The V segment lost 1 base and the J segment 3 bases; nucleotides outside the gene matches: 9. This CDR3 is built from 15 residues. CDR3 amino acids: CAWSAKTGNLYEQYF. The CDR3 DNA reads as TGTGCCTGGAGTGCCAAGACAGGGAATCTCTACGAGCAGTACTTC.

The chain recombines TRBV6-1 with TRBJ1-2, with D unclear. V was pared by 4 bases and J by 4 bases, with 7 bases between. This CDR3 has 12 residues. Germline CDR1 reads MNHNS; CDR2 reads SASEGT. The CDR3 protein is CASSAEVYGYTF. CDR3 bases: TGTGCCAGCAGTGCCGAGGTCTATGGCTACACCTTC.

The DNA of the CDR3 is TGTGCCAGCAGCGATACACAGGTTTTCACAGATACGCAGTATTTT. It specifies CASSDTQVFTDTQYF. The genes are TRBV7-2 and TRBJ2-3; D might be TRBD1 (5 bases). From germline, CDR1 is SGHTA and CDR2 FQGNSA. The CDR3 has 15 residues. V gave up 5 bases and J gave up 2 bases, with 14 bases separating them.

The chain couples TRBV2 to TRBJ2-3; the D gene is possibly TRBD1 (5 bases). V shed 6 bases and J shed 0 bases, with 13 bases lying between them. Germline CDR1 is SNHLY and CDR2 is FYNNEI. CDR3 length: 15 residues. CDR3: CASSVDTASTDTQYF. As DNA, the CDR3 is TGTGCCAGCAGCGTGGACACAGCTAGCACAGATACGCAGTATTTT.

V is TRBV13 and J is TRBJ1-4; D might be TRBD1 (6 bases). Germline assignment: CDR1 PRHDT and CDR2 FYEKMQ (reference sequence). This CDR3 comprises 13 residues. The V end was cut by 5 bases, the J end by 10 bases, with 14 bases between. The CDR3 nucleotides are TGTGCCAGCAGCCAAGGGGGGGGCCGAAAACTGTTTTTT. Its translation is CASSQGGGRKLFF.

The rearrangement joins TRBV5-6 to TRBJ1-6, with D tentatively TRBD1 (6 bases). Germline V CDR1 and CDR2: SGHDT, YYEEEE. CDR3 length: 14 amino acids. V lost 2 bases, J lost 10 bases, and 13 bases lay in between. CDR3 sequence reads: CASSFGQGISPLHF. CDR3 coding DNA: TGTGCCAGCAGCTTTGGGCAGGGGATATCACCCCTCCACTTT. Using reference TRBV5-6 and TRBJ1-6 for the parts outside the CDR3, the full variable domain is DAGVTQSPTHLIKTRGQQVTLRCSPKSGHDTVSWYQQALGQGPQFIFQYYEEEERQRGNFPDRFSGHQFPNYSSELNVNALLLGDSALYLCASSFGQGISPLHFGNGTRLTVT.

CDR3: CASRPPRQGGETQYF. CDR3 bases: TGTGCCAGCAGGCCACCGAGACAGGGTGGGGAGACCCAGTACTTC. The J gene is TRBJ2-5, the V gene TRBV27, with 7 bases matching TRBD1. The V gene end was trimmed by 6 bases and the J gene end by 5 bases; junction bases not matched to a gene: 12. Germline CDR1 MNHEY, CDR2 SMNVEV (reference sequence). The CDR3 is 15 amino acids.

This clone was observed a handful of times. The chain is built from TRBV19 and TRBJ2-3; TRBD2 matches 8 bases. This CDR3 comprises 16 residues. From germline, CDR1 is LNHDA and CDR2 SQIVND (reference sequence). Trimming removed 3 bases from V and 6 bases from J; junction bases left unmatched: 11. The CDR3 DNA reads as TGTGCCAGTAGTATCACTCCGGGGCAGCGGGGGGATACGCAGTATTTT. Residues: CASSITPGQRGDTQYF.